The 20 T cell receptor beta chains below come from one sample, sequenced in a study of T cells in Graves' hyperthyroidism and ophthalmopathy (dated by TCRdb to about 2019). Library creation used multiplex PCR. Sequencing was carried out with an Illumina HiSeq 2000. The TCR beta CDR3 regions were amplified from the RNA transcripts. The first round of RT-PCR for the TCR CDR3 was performed with the HTBI primer set and the Qiagen OneStep RT-PCR kit. TCRdb took the public reads, trimmed them with fastp at Q25, ran MiXCR for clone calling and kept in-frame beta chains. Each CDR3 protein appears once, grouped with its most common genes and DNA. The sample records 190,000 or so distinct CDR3 sequences, about 18% of which are singletons. The ten largest clones add up to about 45% of the sample. The specimen was blood. The receptors originated from a man between 35 and 55 years old with Graves' hyperthyroidism.

This clonotype has a count of ten or more. This chain links TRBV7-2 with TRBJ2-1; D may be TRBD1 or TRBD2 (5 bases each). The germline V gene encodes CDR1 SGHTA and CDR2 FQGNSA. Trimming pared 3 bases from V and 10 bases from J, leaving 10 bases between. The CDR3 runs to 12 residues. As DNA, the CDR3 is TGTGCCAGCAGCTTGGGGGTGGCGGAGCAGTTCTTC. Its translation is CASSLGVAEQFF.

This chain connects TRBV24-1 to TRBJ2-5, with 7 bases identical to TRBD1. CDR1 and CDR2 (germline): KGHDR, SFDVKD. V trimming: 4 bases; J trimming: 1 base; junction bases outside the gene matches: 5. The CDR3 consists of 15 residues. The DNA of the CDR3 is TGTGCCACCAGTGACTTCGGACAGGCCCAAGAGACCCAGTACTTC. The encoded protein is CATSDFGQAQETQYF.

This clonotype was counted many times. The J gene is TRBJ2-2, the V gene TRBV12-3 or TRBV12-4; D possibly corresponds to TRBD1 (6 bases). The length of the CDR3 is 15 residues. V was shortened by 4 bases and J by 0 bases, with 9 bases between the two germline ends. In nucleotides, the CDR3 is TGTGCCAGCAGTTCTCAGGGGCCGAACACCGGGGAGCTGTTTTTT. Protein product: CASSSQGPNTGELFF.

The V gene is TRBV3-1, the J gene TRBJ2-5; D not resolved. The CDR3 has 12 amino acids. V lost 3 bases and J lost 9, with 11 bases in between. Per the germline V gene, CDR1 is LGHDT and CDR2 is YNNKEL (reference sequence). CDR3 loop: CASSQSDRAQYF. CDR3 sequence (DNA): TGTGCCAGCAGCCAGTCGGACCGCGCCCAGTACTTC.

In this sample, this clonotype turned up a few times. The chain employs TRBV14 and TRBJ2-7, with D possibly matching TRBD1 (6 bases). Trimming shortened V by 1 base and J by 3 bases, and 13 bases separated the two germline ends. Germline V gives CDR1 SGHDN, CDR2 FVKESK. The CDR3 has 15 residues. CDR3 sequence reads: CASSQGQGGIYEQYF. The CDR3 DNA reads TGTGCCAGCAGCCAAGGGCAAGGGGGTATCTACGAGCAGTACTTC. Full variable domain (outside the CDR3, taken from reference TRBV14 and TRBJ2-7): EAGVTQFPSHSVIEKGQTVTLRCDPISGHDNLYWYRRVMGKEIKFLLHFVKESKQDESGMPNNRFLAERTGGTYSTLKVQPAELEDSGVYFCASSQGQGGIYEQYFGPGTRLTVT.

About this clonotype itself: The junction departs from germline at one end; a sequencing error may be responsible. The chain employs TRBV7-7 and TRBJ2-2; unclear D gene. The CDR3 extends over 14 amino acids. The germline CDR1 and CDR2 sequences are SSHAT and FNYEAQ (reference sequence). CDR3 loop: CASSPGWDTGELFF. The CDR3 region has the DNA TGTGCTAGCAGCCCCGGGTGGGACACCGGGGAGCTGTTTTTT.

Many counts were recorded for this clonotype. The CDR3 is CASTVPGLGYNEQFF. The CDR3 nucleotides read TGTGCCAGCACGGTGCCGGGACTCGGGTACAATGAGCAGTTCTTC. This chain connects TRBV12-3 or TRBV12-4 to TRBJ2-1; perhaps TRBD2 as D (6 bases). With 7 bases removed from V and 4 bases from J, the gap between germline ends came to 17 bases. This CDR3 is 15 amino acids long.

This clonotype turned up a few times. The rearrangement joins TRBV5-1 to TRBJ2-5; 8 bases match TRBD1. Germline lookup yields CDR1 SGHRS and CDR2 YFSETQ. The CDR3 spans 15 residues. After removal of 4 bases from V and 0 bases from J, the junction contained 5 bases not matched to a gene. The CDR3 reads CASSAMGQDQETQYF. DNA of the CDR3: TGCGCCAGCAGCGCCATGGGACAGGACCAAGAGACCCAGTACTTC.

This clonotype was detected ten times or more. This sequence joins TRBV20-1 and TRBJ1-1, with unresolved D. CDR1 and CDR2 from the germline V gene are DFQATT and SNEGSKA (reference sequence). Trimming took off 0 bases at V and 3 bases at J, with 8 bases between the two ends. The CDR3 is made up of 13 amino acids. CDR3 residues: CSARDGGDTEAFF. For the CDR3, the DNA is TGCAGTGCTAGAGATGGCGGGGACACTGAAGCTTTCTTT.

This clonotype appeared a few times. The chain is built from TRBV6-1 and TRBJ1-5; unclear D gene. Per germline, CDR1 MNHNS and CDR2 SASEGT. V lost 7 bases and J 0 bases, leaving 19 bases between the germline ends. The CDR3 is 17 amino acids. DNA for the CDR3: TGTGCCAGCACCCGGGCCAGATTCGACCGTAGCAATCAGCCCCAGCATTTT. Translation gives CASTRARFDRSNQPQHF.

In this sample, this clonotype turned up many times. V gene TRBV30 combines with J gene TRBJ2-5; 8 nucleotides match TRBD1. The V gene's germline CDR1 is GTSNPN and CDR2 SVGIG (reference sequence). The CDR3 contains 11 residues. The V and J ends lost 7 bases and 3 bases, in that order; junction bases with no gene match: 1. CDR3 sequence reads: CASGQEETQYF. DNA of the CDR3: TGTGCCTCGGGACAGGAAGAGACCCAGTACTTC.

The table lists this clonotype with many counts. This sequence joins TRBV5-5 and TRBJ2-1, with D possibly called TRBD1 or TRBD2 (5 bases each). V lost 4 bases and J 0 bases, leaving 11 bases between the germline ends. CDR1 is SGHKS and CDR2 is YYEKEE in the germline V gene (reference sequence). The CDR3 is 15 amino acids. Here the CDR3 DNA reads TGTGCCAGCAGCGCATTGGGGGACTCCTACAATGAGCAGTTCTTC. Its protein is CASSALGDSYNEQFF.

This clonotype was picked up many times. This chain links TRBV18 with TRBJ1-1, with a weak D call TRBD1 (6 bases). The CDR3 spans 12 residues. Germline V gene data show CDR1 as KGHSH and CDR2 as LQKENI. Trimming cost V 2 bases and J 11 bases, with 12 bases left between them. This CDR3 reads CASSPKAGAAFF. For the CDR3, the DNA is TGTGCCAGCTCACCAAAGGCGGGGGCGGCTTTCTTT.

This clonotype was seen a few times. A single base separates this from a much larger clone, so it may be a read error. The V gene is TRBV9, the J gene TRBJ2-1; 8 nucleotides match TRBD1. CDR1 is SGDLS and CDR2 is YYNGEE in the germline V gene. The CDR3 consists of 14 residues. Trimming cost V 7 bases and J 3 bases; bases outside gene matches: 6. CDR3 loop: CASGAGTGYNEQFF. As DNA, the CDR3 is TGTGCCAGCGGCGCAGGGACAGGCTACAATGAGCAGTTCTTC.

This clonotype was observed at least ten times. The gene calls are TRBV2 and TRBJ2-2; 9 positions match TRBD1. The CDR3 spans 18 residues. J gave up 5 bases and V 1 base, and 11 bases lay outside the gene matches. In germline, CDR1 is SNHLY, CDR2 FYNNEI. The CDR3 sequence: CASSEGGRDRGWTGELFF. DNA of the CDR3: TGTGCCAGCAGTGAAGGGGGGCGAGACAGGGGGTGGACCGGGGAGCTGTTTTTT.

This clonotype was detected many times. V is TRBV2 and J is TRBJ2-5; D is undetermined. The ends were cut back, 8 bases at V and 5 bases at J, with 6 bases in the middle. CDR3 length: 10 amino acids. Germline loops: CDR1 SNHLY, CDR2 FYNNEI. The CDR3 DNA is TGTGCCAGCGGTGGGGAGACCCAGTACTTC. Encoded protein: CASGGETQYF.

This clonotype was counted at least ten times. The V and J genes are TRBV28 and TRBJ2-1; D is unclear. Looked up from germline, CDR1 is MDHEN and CDR2 is SYDVKM. Between the trimmed V and J ends, which lost 5 bases and 5 bases, there was a span of 1 base. CDR3 length equals 10 residues. CDR3 sequence (DNA): TGTGCCAGCAGTCACAATGAGCAGTTCTTC. This sequence encodes CASSHNEQFF.

This clonotype was detected many times. The rearrangement uses TRBV28 and TRBJ2-6; 8 bases match TRBD2. With 3 bases clipped from V and 3 bases from J, the junction kept 7 bases outside the gene matches. The CDR3 is 17 amino acids. The germline CDR1 and CDR2 sequences are MDHEN and SYDVKM. The DNA of the CDR3 is TGTGCCAGCAGTTTCGGGGGGGGGGGCCTTGGGGCCAACGTCCTGACTTTC. Protein: CASSFGGGGLGANVLTF.

Notes on this clonotype: A clone one base away is much larger, so this may be a read error. The chain joins TRBV12-3 or TRBV12-4 to TRBJ2-1, with 7 bases aligning to TRBD1. The CDR3 covers 15 residues. The CDR3 nucleotides are TGTCCCAGCAGTAAGGACGGGACAGAAACCAATGAGCAGTTCTTC. Translated: CPSSKDGTETNEQFF.

This clonotype was recorded many times. J is TRBJ1-6 and V is TRBV20-1, with TRBD1 as a possible D gene (5 bases). The V end lost 0 bases, the J end lost 7 bases, and 13 bases lay between the germline ends. Germline V lookup: CDR1 DFQATT, CDR2 SNEGSKA (reference sequence). The CDR3 loop spans 15 amino acids. CDR3 amino acids: CSARDSAGTNSPLHF. The CDR3, as DNA: TGCAGTGCTAGAGATTCGGCAGGGACGAATTCACCCCTCCACTTT.